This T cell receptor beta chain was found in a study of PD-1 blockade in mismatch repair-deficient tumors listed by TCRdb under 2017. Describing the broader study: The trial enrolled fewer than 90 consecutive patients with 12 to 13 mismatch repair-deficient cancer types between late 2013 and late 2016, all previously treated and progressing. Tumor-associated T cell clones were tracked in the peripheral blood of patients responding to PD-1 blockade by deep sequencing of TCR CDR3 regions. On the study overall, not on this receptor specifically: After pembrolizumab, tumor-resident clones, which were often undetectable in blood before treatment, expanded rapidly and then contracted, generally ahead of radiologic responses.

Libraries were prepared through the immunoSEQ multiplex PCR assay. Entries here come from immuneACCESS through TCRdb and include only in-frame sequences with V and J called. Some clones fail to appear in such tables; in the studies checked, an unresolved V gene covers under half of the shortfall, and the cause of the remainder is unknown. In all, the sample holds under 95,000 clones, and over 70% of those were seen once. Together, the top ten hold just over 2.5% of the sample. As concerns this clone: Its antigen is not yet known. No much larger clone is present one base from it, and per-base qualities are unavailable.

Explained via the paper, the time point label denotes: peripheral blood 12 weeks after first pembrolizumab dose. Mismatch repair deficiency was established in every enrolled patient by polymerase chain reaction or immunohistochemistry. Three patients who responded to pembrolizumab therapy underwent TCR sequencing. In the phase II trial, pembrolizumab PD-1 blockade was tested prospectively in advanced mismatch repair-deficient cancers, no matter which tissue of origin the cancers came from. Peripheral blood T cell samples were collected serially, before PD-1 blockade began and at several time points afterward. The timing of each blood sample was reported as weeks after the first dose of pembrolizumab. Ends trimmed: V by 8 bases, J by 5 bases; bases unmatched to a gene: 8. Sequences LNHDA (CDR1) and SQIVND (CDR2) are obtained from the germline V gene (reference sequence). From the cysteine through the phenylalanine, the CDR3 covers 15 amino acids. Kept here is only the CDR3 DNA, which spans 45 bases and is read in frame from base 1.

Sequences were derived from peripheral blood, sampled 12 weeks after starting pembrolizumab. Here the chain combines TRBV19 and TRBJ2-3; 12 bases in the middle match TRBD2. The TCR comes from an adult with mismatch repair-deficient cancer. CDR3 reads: CASRTSGTRGDTQYF. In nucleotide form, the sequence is TGTGCCAGTCGGACTAGCGGGACGAGAGGAGATACGCAGTATTTT.